This T cell receptor (beta chain) was observed in a study of patients and donors after allogeneic stem cell transplantation. The V gene lost 5 bases and the J gene lost 1 base, with 17 bases spanning the gap. The CDR3 has 16 amino acids. Germline V lookup: CDR1 SGHVS, CDR2 FQNEAQ. TCRdb used MiXCR to reprocess the RT-PCR reads, holding one entry per CDR3 protein. The table has some 880,000 distinct CDR3 sequences, about 20% seen once. This clonotype was counted a few times. The receptor comes from a human donor who was either an allogeneic HSCT recipient or a stem cell or donor lymphocyte infusion donor (not recorded which). It is not recorded whose cells these are; they may come from a transplant donor. The sample comprised blood, either unsorted or a sorted T cell fraction (not recorded which). The chain has TRBV7-8 and TRBJ2-5, with D maybe TRBD2 (8 bases). CDR3 sequence reads: CASSQGVAGTQETQYF. In DNA, the CDR3 is TGTGCCAGCAGCCAGGGGGTAGCGGGGACCCAAGAGACCCAGTACTTC.